These 20 T cell receptor beta chains came from one sample sequenced in a study of shared clonotypes between healthy human individuals (dated by TCRdb to the early 2020s). Library creation used the immunoSEQ multiplex PCR assay. The table was pulled from immuneACCESS by TCRdb, which kept in-frame rearrangements only. Such tables lose some clones; where checked, under half of the loss comes from unresolved V genes, and the rest has no known cause. This sample holds about 1.1 million clones; 60% to 85% were observed only once. Jointly, the top ten make up over 0.8% of the sample. The specimen was memory CD4+ T cells from PBMCs. The meaning of the sample's cell subset or site label: CD45RA-negative fraction. The receptors were sampled from a man aged 18 to 30 in good health. Some clones in this sample may be carry-over from other donors' samples.

The J gene is TRBJ1-3, the V gene TRBV2, with 8 bases lining up with TRBD1. V was clipped by 4 bases and J by 2 bases; unmatched bases: 7. The germline gives CDR1 SNHLY, CDR2 FYNNEI. CDR3 size: 16 residues. CDR3 DNA sequence: TGTGCCAGCAGTGCATACTCGACAGGGGCTGGAAACACCATATATTTT. Residues: CASSAYSTGAGNTIYF.

The rearrangement links TRBV19 to TRBJ1-1; D uncertain. The CDR3 totals 13 residues. V lost 7 bases and J lost 0, with 9 bases in between. Germline V gene lookup returns CDR1 LNHDA and CDR2 SQIVND (reference sequence). This CDR3 is CASIGNMNTEAFF. CDR3 coding DNA: TGTGCCAGTATCGGGAACATGAACACTGAAGCTTTCTTT.

The chain recombines TRBV4-2 with TRBJ2-3; 13 bases agree with TRBD2. Trimming at V came to 4 bases and at J to 8 bases, leaving 21 bases not matched to a gene. Germline V gene lookup returns CDR1 LGHNA and CDR2 YNFKEQ. The CDR3 length is 20 residues. CDR3 nucleotide sequence: TGTGCCAGCAGCCTATTTCCCGGGACTAGCGGGGCCCTGCGGCCGGGTACGCAGTATTTT. Protein product: CASSLFPGTSGALRPGTQYF.

The V and J genes are TRBV2 and TRBJ2-6; D is possibly TRBD1 or TRBD2 (6 bases each). Germline V CDR1 and CDR2: SNHLY, FYNNEI. The CDR3 spans 17 residues. Trimming removed 5 bases at V and 2 bases at J, with 16 bases between. The CDR3 reads CASSPRDGGAGANVLTF. The CDR3 bases are TGTGCCAGCAGTCCCCGAGACGGGGGCGCTGGGGCCAACGTCCTGACTTTC.

Many counts were recorded for this clone. The chain links TRBV19 to TRBJ2-7; D gene unclear. The V gene lost 0 bases and the J gene lost 5 bases, with 8 bases spanning the gap. Germline CDR1 and CDR2: LNHDA and SQIVND (reference sequence). This CDR3 comprises 13 residues. CDR3 coding DNA: TGTGCCAGTAGTATAGATGGTAGGAACGAGCAGTACTTC. Translating gives CASSIDGRNEQYF. Filled out from reference TRBV19 and TRBJ2-7, the complete variable domain reads DGGITQSPKYLFRKEGQNVTLSCEQNLNHDAMYWYRQDPGQGLRLIYYSQIVNDFQKGDIAEGYSVSREKKESFPLTVTSAQKNPTAFYLCASSIDGRNEQYFGPGTRLTVT.

The chain recombines TRBV5-8 with TRBJ2-7; D is perhaps TRBD2 (6 bases). V was shortened by 2 bases and J by 0 bases, with 9 bases between the two germline ends. There are 14 residues in the CDR3. Germline V lookup: CDR1 SGHTS, CDR2 YDEGEE. The CDR3 spells CASSFVGSSYEQYF. CDR3 nucleotide sequence: TGTGCCAGCAGCTTTGTCGGGAGCTCCTACGAGCAGTACTTC.

The chain is built from TRBV6-4 and TRBJ2-3, with 10 bases that match TRBD1. CDR1 MRHNA and CDR2 SNTAGT come from the germline V gene. The CDR3 covers 15 residues. The trim removed 3 bases at V and 1 base at J, leaving 1 base unmatched. The CDR3 nucleotides are TGTGCCAGCAGTGAGGGGACAGGGGGCACAGATACGCAGTATTTT. This codes for CASSEGTGGTDTQYF.

This chain connects TRBV2 to TRBJ2-3, with D hard to call. The CDR3 sequence is 13 residues long. Germline V gene data show CDR1 as SNHLY and CDR2 as FYNNEI. V was shortened by 3 bases and J by 5 bases, with 9 bases between the two germline ends. The CDR3 spells CASSEGGLDTQYF. In DNA form, the CDR3 reads TGTGCCAGCAGTGAGGGCGGCCTAGATACGCAGTATTTT.

This clone was detected many times. CDR3 protein: CASSLSPGQGYPGPYEQYF. The CDR3 DNA reads as TGTGCCAGCAGCTTGAGCCCGGGACAGGGCTACCCTGGCCCCTACGAGCAGTACTTC. The V gene is TRBV5-8, the J gene TRBJ2-7; 9 bases fit TRBD1. The CDR3 spans 19 residues. Germline trimming cut 1 base from V and 2 bases from J; bases unmatched to any gene: 16. Germline-derived CDR1 and CDR2 are SGHTS and YDEGEE.

Worth noting for this clone: In the same sample, other DNA sequences code for this CDR3. J is TRBJ2-7 and V is TRBV7-2, with TRBD1 matching over 9 bases. V shed 2 bases, J shed 3 bases, and the junction held 2 bases outside the gene matches. The CDR3 spans 14 residues. Germline V lookup: CDR1 SGHTA, CDR2 FQGNSA. The CDR3 nucleotides are TGTGCCAGCAGCTTAAGGACAGGGGACTACGAGCAGTACTTC. Translated, it gives CASSLRTGDYEQYF.

This chain connects TRBV19 to TRBJ1-5; maybe TRBD1 (5 bases). CDR1 is LNHDA and CDR2 is SQIVND in the germline V gene (reference sequence). This CDR3 contains 14 residues. With 1 base removed from V and 6 bases from J, the gap between germline ends came to 10 bases. In DNA, the CDR3 is TGTGCCAGTAGTATAGTGGGACGGGGTCAGCCCCAGCATTTT. Translating gives CASSIVGRGQPQHF.

The sample holds one count of this clone. This chain connects TRBV5-6 to TRBJ2-5; 10 bases line up with TRBD2. CDR3 length: 16 amino acids. V shed 0 bases and J 3 bases; nucleotides not matched to a gene: 5. Germline loops: CDR1 SGHDT, CDR2 YYEEEE. This CDR3 is CASSLAPSGREETQYF. The CDR3 DNA reads as TGTGCCAGCAGCTTGGCGCCTAGCGGGAGAGAAGAGACCCAGTACTTC. The whole variable domain, remainder taken from reference TRBV5-6 and TRBJ2-5, is DAGVTQSPTHLIKTRGQQVTLRCSPKSGHDTVSWYQQALGQGPQFIFQYYEEEERQRGNFPDRFSGHQFPNYSSELNVNALLLGDSALYLCASSLAPSGREETQYFGPGTRLLVL.

This clone was picked up many times. The rearrangement links TRBV5-5 to TRBJ2-7; 7 positions match TRBD1. CDR3 length: 16 residues. V dropped 0 bases and J dropped 2; count of bases not matched to a gene: 8. Germline CDR1 is SGHKS and CDR2 is YYEKEE (reference sequence). The CDR3 coding sequence is TGTGCCAGCAGCTTGGCAAGCTTTGGGACAGCCTACGAGCAGTACTTC. Translated: CASSLASFGTAYEQYF.

This chain connects TRBV5-4 to TRBJ2-7; no definite D call. The CDR3 has 13 amino acids. V was trimmed by 4 bases and J by 1 base, leaving 9 bases between them. CDR1 and CDR2 (germline): SGHNT, YYREEE (reference sequence). As DNA, the CDR3 is TGTGCCAGCAGCGTACAGAATTCCTACGAGCAGTACTTC. The encoded protein is CASSVQNSYEQYF.

The V call is TRBV5-4, the J call TRBJ1-5; TRBD1 might be the D (5 bases). The germline V and J ends were trimmed by 1 base and 1 base, with 15 bases remaining between them. CDR1 SGHNT and CDR2 YYREEE come from the germline V gene (reference sequence). The CDR3 length is 17 residues. CDR3 region: CASSLFLPGRSNQPQHF. The CDR3 DNA follows: TGTGCCAGCAGCTTGTTTCTTCCGGGACGGAGCAATCAGCCCCAGCATTTT.

V and J are TRBV7-3 and TRBJ1-1; no reliable D call. Germline V gene data show CDR1 as SGHTA and CDR2 as FQGTGA. The CDR3 is 14 residues long. V lost 5 bases and J lost 3, with 13 bases in between. The CDR3 loop reads CASSLGRQDTEAFF. CDR3 in DNA: TGTGCCAGCAGCCTTGGTAGGCAGGACACTGAAGCTTTCTTT.

This sequence joins TRBV4-3 and TRBJ1-3; unclear D gene. The CDR3 has 16 amino acids. Germline-derived CDR1 and CDR2 are LGHNA and YSLEER. The V gene lost 2 bases and the J gene lost 4 bases, with 15 bases spanning the gap. The DNA of the CDR3 is TGCGCCAGCAGCCAAAGTGACCTCTATTCAGGAAACACCATATATTTT. Amino acids: CASSQSDLYSGNTIYF.

This chain uses TRBV6-5 with TRBJ1-2; D gene unclear. The germline gives CDR1 MNHEY, CDR2 SVGAGI. V lost 0 bases and J lost 3, with 8 bases in between. The CDR3 contains 14 residues. CDR3 DNA sequence: TGTGCCAGCAGTTACTCAGAGGGTTACTATGGCTACACCTTC. It yields the protein CASSYSEGYYGYTF.

The chain couples TRBV13 to TRBJ2-5; TRBD1 agrees at 8 bases. Germline V CDR1 and CDR2: PRHDT, FYEKMQ (reference sequence). V was pared by 4 bases and J by 5 bases, with 9 bases of the junction left unmatched. This CDR3 spans 15 amino acids. This CDR3 reads CASSSWTGNRETQYF. The DNA for the CDR3 is TGTGCCAGCAGCTCCTGGACAGGGAATCGGGAGACCCAGTACTTC.

This chain links TRBV25-1 with TRBJ2-1; TRBD2 aligns across 9 bases. The germline V gene has CDR1 MGHDK and CDR2 SYGVNS. Trimming took 1 base from V and 7 from J; bases not matched to a gene: 11. This CDR3 has 17 residues. CDR3 residues: CASSELGGRAEGNEQFF. In DNA, the CDR3 is TGTGCCAGCAGTGAATTAGGCGGGAGGGCCGAGGGTAATGAGCAGTTCTTC.